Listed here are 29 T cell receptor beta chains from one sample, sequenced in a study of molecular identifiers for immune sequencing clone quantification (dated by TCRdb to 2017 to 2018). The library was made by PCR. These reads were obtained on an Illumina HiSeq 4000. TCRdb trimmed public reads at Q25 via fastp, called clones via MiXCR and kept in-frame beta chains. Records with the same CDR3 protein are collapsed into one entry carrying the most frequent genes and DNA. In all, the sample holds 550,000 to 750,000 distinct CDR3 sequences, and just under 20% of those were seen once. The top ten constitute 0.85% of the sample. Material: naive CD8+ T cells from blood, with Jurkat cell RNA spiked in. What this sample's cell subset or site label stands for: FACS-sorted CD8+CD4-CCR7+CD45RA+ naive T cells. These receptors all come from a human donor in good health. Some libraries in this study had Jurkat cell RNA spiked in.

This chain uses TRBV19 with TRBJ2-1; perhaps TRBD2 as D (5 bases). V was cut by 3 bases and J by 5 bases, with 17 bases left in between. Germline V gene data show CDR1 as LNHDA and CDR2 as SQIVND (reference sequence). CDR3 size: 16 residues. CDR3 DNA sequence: TGTGCCAGTAGTATTTGGTCGGGAAATCCGGACAATGAGCAGTTCTTC. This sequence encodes CASSIWSGNPDNEQFF.

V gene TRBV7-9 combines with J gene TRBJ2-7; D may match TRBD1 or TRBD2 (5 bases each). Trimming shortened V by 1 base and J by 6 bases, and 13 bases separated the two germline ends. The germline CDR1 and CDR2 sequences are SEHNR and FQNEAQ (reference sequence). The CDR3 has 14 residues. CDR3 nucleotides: TGTGCCAGCAGCTTAGTAGGGACCTTCGGCGAGCAGTACTTC. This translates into CASSLVGTFGEQYF.

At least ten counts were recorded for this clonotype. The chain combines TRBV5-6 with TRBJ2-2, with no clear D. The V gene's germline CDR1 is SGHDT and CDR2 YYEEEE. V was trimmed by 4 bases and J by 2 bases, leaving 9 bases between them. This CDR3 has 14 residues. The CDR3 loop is CASSVLSNTGELFF. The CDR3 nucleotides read TGTGCCAGCAGCGTACTAAGTAACACCGGGGAGCTGTTTTTT. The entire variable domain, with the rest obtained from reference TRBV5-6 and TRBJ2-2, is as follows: DAGVTQSPTHLIKTRGQQVTLRCSPKSGHDTVSWYQQALGQGPQFIFQYYEEEERQRGNFPDRFSGHQFPNYSSELNVNALLLGDSALYLCASSVLSNTGELFFGEGSRLTVL.

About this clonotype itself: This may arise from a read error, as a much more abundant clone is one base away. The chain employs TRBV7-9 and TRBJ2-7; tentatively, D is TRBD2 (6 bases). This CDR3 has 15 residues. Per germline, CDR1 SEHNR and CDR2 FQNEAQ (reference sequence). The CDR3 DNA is TGTGCCAGCAGCCCCCCGGCGCGGGACTCCTACGAGCAGCACTTC. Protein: CASSPPARDSYEQHF.

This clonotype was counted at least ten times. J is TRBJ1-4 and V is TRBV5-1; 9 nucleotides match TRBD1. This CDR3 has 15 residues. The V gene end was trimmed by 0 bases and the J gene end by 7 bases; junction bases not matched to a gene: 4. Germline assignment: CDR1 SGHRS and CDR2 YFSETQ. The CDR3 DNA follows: TGCGCCAGCAGCTTGGACAGGGGGCGGAGTGAAAAACTGTTTTTT. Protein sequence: CASSLDRGRSEKLFF.

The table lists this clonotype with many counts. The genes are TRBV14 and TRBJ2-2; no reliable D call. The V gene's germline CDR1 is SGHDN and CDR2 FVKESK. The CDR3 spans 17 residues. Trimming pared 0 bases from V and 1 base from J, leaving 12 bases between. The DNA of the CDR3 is TGTGCCAGCAGCCAAGAACAGTGGCGGATGAACACCGGGGAGCTGTTTTTT. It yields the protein CASSQEQWRMNTGELFF.

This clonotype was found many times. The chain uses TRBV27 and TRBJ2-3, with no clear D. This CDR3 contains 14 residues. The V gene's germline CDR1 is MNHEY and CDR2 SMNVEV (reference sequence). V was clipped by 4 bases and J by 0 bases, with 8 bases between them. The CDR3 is CASSWTESTDTQYF. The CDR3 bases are TGTGCCAGCAGTTGGACGGAGAGCACAGATACGCAGTATTTT.

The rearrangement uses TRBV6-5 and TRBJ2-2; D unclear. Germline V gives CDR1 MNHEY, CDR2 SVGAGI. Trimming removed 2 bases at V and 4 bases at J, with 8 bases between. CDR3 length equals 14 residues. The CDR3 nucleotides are TGTGCCAGCAGTTACGTGTCGAGCACCGGGGAGCTGTTTTTT. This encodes CASSYVSSTGELFF.

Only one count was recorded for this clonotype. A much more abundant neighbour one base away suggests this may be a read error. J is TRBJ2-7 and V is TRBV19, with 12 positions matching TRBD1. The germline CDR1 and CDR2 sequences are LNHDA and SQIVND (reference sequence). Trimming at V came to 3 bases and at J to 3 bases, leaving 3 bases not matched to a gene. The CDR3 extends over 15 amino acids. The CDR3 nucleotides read TGTGCCAGTAGTATTGGGACAGGGGGCCGCTACGAGCAGTACTTC. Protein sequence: CASSIGTGGRYEQYF.

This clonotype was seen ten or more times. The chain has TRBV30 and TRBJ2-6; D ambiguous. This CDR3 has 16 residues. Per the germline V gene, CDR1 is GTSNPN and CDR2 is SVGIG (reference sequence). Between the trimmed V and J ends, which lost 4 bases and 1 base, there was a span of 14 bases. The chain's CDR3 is CAWTSSESSGANVLTF. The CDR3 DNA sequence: TGTGCCTGGACCTCTAGTGAGTCGTCTGGGGCCAACGTCCTGACTTTC. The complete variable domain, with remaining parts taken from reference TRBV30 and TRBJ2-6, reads SQTIHQWPATLVQPVGSPLSLECTVEGTSNPNLYWYRQAAGRGLQLLFYSVGIGQISSEVPQNLSASRPQDRQFILSSKKLLLSDSGFYLCAWTSSESSGANVLTFGAGSRLTVL.

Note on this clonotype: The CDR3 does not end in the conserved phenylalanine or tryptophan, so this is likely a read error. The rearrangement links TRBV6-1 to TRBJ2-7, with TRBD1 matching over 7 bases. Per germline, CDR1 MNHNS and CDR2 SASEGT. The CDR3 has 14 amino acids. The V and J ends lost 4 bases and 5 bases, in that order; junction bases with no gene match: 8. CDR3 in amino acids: CASSADRATHEQYS. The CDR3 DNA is TGTGCCAGCAGTGCCGACAGGGCGACCCACGAGCAGTACTCC.

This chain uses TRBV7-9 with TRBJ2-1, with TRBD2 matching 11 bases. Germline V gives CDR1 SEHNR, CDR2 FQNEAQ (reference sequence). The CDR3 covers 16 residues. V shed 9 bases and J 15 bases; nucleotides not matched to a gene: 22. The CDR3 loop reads CASSPGTSGPSGASFF. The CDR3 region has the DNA TGTGCCAGTTCCCCCGGGACTAGCGGACCTAGTGGTGCGTCGTTCTTC. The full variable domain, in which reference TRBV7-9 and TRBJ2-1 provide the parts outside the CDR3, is DTGVSQNPRHKITKRGQNVTFRCDPISEHNRLYWYRQTLGQGPEFLTYFQNEAQLEKSRLLSDRFSAERPKGSFSTLEIQRTEQGDSAMYLCASSPGTSGPSGASFFGPGTRLTVL.

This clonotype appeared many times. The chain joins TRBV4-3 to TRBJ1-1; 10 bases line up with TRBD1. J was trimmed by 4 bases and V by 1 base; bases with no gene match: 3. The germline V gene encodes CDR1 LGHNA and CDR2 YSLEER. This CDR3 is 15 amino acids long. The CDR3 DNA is TGCGCCAGCAGCCAAGTACGGACAGGGGGCACTGAAGCTTTCTTT. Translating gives CASSQVRTGGTEAFF.

The CDR3 here is CASSPGDYPLGGELFF. The CDR3, as DNA: TGTGCCAGCAGCCCGGGGGACTACCCTTTAGGCGGGGAGCTGTTTTTT. The chain links TRBV13 to TRBJ2-2; 7 bases line up with TRBD2. Trimming cost V 5 bases and J 7 bases; bases outside gene matches: 13. Per the germline V gene, CDR1 is PRHDT and CDR2 is FYEKMQ (reference sequence). The CDR3 covers 16 residues.

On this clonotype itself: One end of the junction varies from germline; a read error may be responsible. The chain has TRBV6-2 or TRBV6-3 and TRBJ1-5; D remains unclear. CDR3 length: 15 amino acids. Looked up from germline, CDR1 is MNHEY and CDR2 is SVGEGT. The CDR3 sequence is CASSQTDYSNQPQQF. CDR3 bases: TGTGCCAGCAGCCAAACAGATTATAGCAATCAGCCCCAGCAGTTT.

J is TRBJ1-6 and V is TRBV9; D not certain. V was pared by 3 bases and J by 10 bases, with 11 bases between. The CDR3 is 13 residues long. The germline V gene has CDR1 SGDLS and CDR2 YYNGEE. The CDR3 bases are TGTGCCAGCAGCGCCCACTCGGGGTCACCCCTCCACTTT. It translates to CASSAHSGSPLHF. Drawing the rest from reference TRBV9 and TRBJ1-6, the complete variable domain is DSGVTQTPKHLITATGQRVTLRCSPRSGDLSVYWYQQSLDQGLQFLIQYYNGEERAKGNILERFSAQQFPDLHSELNLSSLELGDSALYFCASSAHSGSPLHFGNGTRLTVT.

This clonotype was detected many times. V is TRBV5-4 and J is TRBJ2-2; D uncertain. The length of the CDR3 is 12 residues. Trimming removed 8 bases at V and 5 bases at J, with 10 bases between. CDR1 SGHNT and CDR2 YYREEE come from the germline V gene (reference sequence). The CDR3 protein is CASHLGTGELFF. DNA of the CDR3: TGTGCCAGTCACTTAGGTACCGGGGAGCTGTTTTTT. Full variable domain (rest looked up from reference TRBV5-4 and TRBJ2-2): ETGVTQSPTHLIKTRGQQVTLRCSSQSGHNTVSWYQQALGQGPQFIFQYYREEENGRGNFPPRFSGLQFPNYSSELNVNALELDDSALYLCASHLGTGELFFGEGSRLTVL.

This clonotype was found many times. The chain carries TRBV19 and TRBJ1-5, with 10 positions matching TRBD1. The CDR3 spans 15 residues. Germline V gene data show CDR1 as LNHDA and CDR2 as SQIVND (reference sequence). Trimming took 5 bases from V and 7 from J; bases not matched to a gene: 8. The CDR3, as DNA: TGTGCCAGTAGTCTCCTGACAGGGGGCGACCAGCCCCAGCATTTT. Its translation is CASSLLTGGDQPQHF. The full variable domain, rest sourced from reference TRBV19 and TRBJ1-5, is DGGITQSPKYLFRKEGQNVTLSCEQNLNHDAMYWYRQDPGQGLRLIYYSQIVNDFQKGDIAEGYSVSREKKESFPLTVTSAQKNPTAFYLCASSLLTGGDQPQHFGDGTRLSIL.

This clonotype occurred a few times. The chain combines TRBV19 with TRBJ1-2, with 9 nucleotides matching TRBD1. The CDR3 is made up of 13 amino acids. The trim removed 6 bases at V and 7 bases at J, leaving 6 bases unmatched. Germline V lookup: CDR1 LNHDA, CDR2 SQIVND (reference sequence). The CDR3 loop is CASSGQGFGGYTF. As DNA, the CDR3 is TGTGCCAGTAGCGGACAGGGGTTCGGTGGCTACACCTTC.

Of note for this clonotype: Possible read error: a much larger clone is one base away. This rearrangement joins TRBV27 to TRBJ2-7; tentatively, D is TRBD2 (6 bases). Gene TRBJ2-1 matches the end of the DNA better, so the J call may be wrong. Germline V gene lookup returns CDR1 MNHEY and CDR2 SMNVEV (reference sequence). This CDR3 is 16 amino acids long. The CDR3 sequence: CASSLNVPGSSYEQFF. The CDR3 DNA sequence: TGTGCCAGCAGTTTAAATGTCCCCGGGAGCTCCTACGAGCAGTTCTTC.

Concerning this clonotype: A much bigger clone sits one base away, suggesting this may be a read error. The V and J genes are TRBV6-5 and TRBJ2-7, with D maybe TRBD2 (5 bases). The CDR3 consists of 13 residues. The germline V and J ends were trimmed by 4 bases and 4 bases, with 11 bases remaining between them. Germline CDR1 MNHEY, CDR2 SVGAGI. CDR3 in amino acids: CASSLRGWYEQYF. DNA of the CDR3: TGTGCCAGCAGTTTACGGGGTTGGTACGAGCAGTACTTC.

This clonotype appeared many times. Here the CDR3 reads CASRGGTEAFF. CDR3 DNA sequence: TGCGCCAGCCGGGGGGGGACTGAAGCTTTCTTT. The V and J genes are TRBV10-2 and TRBJ1-1; TRBD1 is a possible D gene (5 bases). The CDR3 loop spans 11 amino acids. Per the germline V gene, CDR1 is WSHSY and CDR2 is SAAADI. With 8 bases removed from V and 5 bases from J, the gap between germline ends came to 9 bases.

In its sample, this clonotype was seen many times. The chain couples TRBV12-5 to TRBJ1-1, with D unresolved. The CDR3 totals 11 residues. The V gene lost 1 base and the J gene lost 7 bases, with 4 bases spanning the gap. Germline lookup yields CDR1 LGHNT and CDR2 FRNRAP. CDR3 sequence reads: CASGLGSEAFF. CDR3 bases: TGTGCTAGTGGTTTGGGTAGTGAAGCTTTCTTT. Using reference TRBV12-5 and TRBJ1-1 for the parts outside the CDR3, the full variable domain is DARVTQTPRHKVTEMGQEVTMRCQPILGHNTVFWYRQTMMQGLELLAYFRNRAPLDDSGMPKDRFSAEMPDATLATLKIQPSEPRDSAVYFCASGLGSEAFFGQGTRLTVV.

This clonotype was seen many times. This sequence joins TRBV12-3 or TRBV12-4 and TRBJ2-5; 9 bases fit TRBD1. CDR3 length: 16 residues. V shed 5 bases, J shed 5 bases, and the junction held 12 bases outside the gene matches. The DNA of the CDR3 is TGTGCCAGCAGTCTCGGGACAGGGACCGCAGGGGAGACCCAGTACTTC. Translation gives CASSLGTGTAGETQYF.

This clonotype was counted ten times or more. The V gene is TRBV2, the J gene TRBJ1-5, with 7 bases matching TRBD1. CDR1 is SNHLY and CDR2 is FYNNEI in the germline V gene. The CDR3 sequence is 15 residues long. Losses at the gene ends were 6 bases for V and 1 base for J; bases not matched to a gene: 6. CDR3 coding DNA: TGTGCCAGCAGGGAGACAGGGCAGAGCAATCAGCCCCAGCATTTT. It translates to CASRETGQSNQPQHF.

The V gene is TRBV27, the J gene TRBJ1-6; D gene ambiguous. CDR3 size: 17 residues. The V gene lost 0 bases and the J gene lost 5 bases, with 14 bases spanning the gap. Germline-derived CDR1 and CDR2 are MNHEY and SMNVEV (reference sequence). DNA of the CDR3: TGTGCCAGCAGTTTATCGTCGGACCGAACAAATAATTCACCCCTCCACTTT. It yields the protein CASSLSSDRTNNSPLHF.

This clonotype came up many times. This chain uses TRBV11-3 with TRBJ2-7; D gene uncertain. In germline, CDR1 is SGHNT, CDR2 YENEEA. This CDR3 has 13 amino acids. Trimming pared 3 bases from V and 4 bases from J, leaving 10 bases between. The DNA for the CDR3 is TGTGCCAGCAGCTTCCAACAAGATTACGAGCAGTACTTC. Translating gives CASSFQQDYEQYF. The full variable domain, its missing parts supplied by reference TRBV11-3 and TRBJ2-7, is EAGVVQSPRYKIIEKKQPVAFWCNPISGHNTLYWYLQNLGQGPELLIRYENEEAVDDSQLPKDRFSAERLKGVDSTLKIQPAELGDSAVYLCASSFQQDYEQYFGPGTRLTVT.

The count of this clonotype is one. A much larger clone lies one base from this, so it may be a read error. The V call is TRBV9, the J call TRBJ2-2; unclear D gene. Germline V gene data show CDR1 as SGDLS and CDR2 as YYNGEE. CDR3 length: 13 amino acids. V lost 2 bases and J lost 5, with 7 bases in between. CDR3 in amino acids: CASSVHGTGELFF. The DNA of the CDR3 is TGTGCCAGCAGCGTCCATGGAACCGGGGAGCTGTTTTTT. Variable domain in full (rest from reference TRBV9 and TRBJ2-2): DSGVTQTPKHLITATGQRVTLRCSPRSGDLSVYWYQQSLDQGLQFLIQYYNGEERAKGNILERFSAQQFPDLHSELNLSSLELGDSALYFCASSVHGTGELFFGEGSRLTVL.

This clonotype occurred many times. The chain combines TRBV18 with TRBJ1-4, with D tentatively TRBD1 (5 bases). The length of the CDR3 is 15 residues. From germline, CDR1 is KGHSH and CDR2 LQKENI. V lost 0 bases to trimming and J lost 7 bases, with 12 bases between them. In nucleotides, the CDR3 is TGTGCCAGCTCACCACCGGGGCAGTCGGTTGAAAAACTGTTTTTT. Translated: CASSPPGQSVEKLFF. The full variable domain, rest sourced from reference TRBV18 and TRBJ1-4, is NAGVMQNPRHLVRRRGQEARLRCSPMKGHSHVYWYRQLPEEGLKFMVYLQKENIIDESGMPKERFSAEFPKEGPSILRIQQVVRGDSAAYFCASSPPGQSVEKLFFGSGTQLSVL.